This T cell receptor beta chain came from a study of blood T cell repertoires in COVID-19. Study at large: The United States, Italy and Spain supplied acute and convalescent COVID-19 samples. PBMCs, B-cell-depleted T cells, or T cells provided the cDNA or gDNA that made up the material.

V shed 3 bases, J shed 3 bases, and the junction held 2 bases outside the gene matches. The CDR3 runs 14 residues. The germline gives CDR1 ENHRY, CDR2 SYGVKD. In the original workflow: From reference gene primer amplification, estimates of nucleated cell counts were derived. Libraries were prepared by immunoSEQ multiplex PCR; TCRdb keeps only in-frame clonotypes and omits some of them. V and J calls plus clone size are reproduced from that table; the DNA served to infer D and trimming. The sample includes 100,000 or so clones, around 74% of them seen just once. Sequencing used peripheral blood. The chain joins TRBV10-3 to TRBJ2-3; 8 bases are a match to TRBD1. The clonotype was recovered from a woman in her 70s with acute or convalescent COVID-19. CDR3 DNA sequence: TGTGCCATCAGTGAAGGGACAGGTACAGATACGCAGTATTTT. The encoded protein is CAISEGTGTDTQYF.